Listed here are 25 T cell receptor beta chains from one sample, sequenced in a study of T cell changes during pregnancy in multiple sclerosis. Here immunoSEQ multiplex PCR was the method, and the copy in TCRdb shows in-frame clones only, minus some. The sample shows about 40,000 clones, 88% of them seen only once. The sequencing here drew on CD4+ T cells from peripheral blood mononuclear cells, taken before pregnancy. Every receptor here comes from a female donor with multiple sclerosis, enrolled in a pregnancy study.

The genes are TRBV6-6 and TRBJ2-7, with D maybe TRBD1 (5 bases). Germline V gives CDR1 MNHNY, CDR2 SVGAGI (reference sequence). The CDR3 contains 14 residues. V gave up 6 bases and J gave up 12 bases, with 24 bases separating them. The CDR3 spells CASSLNLETGKGYF. CDR3 DNA: TGTGCCAGCAGCCTTAACCTTGAAACAGGTAAAGGGTACTTC.

The V call is TRBV11-2, the J call TRBJ1-2, with a weak D call TRBD1 (5 bases). Germline V CDR1 and CDR2: SGHAT, FQNNGV. V was shortened by 5 bases and J by 3 bases, with 10 bases between the two germline ends. The CDR3 contains 13 residues. The CDR3 sequence: CASSPVRDYGYTF. Written as DNA, the CDR3 is TGTGCCAGCAGCCCGGTCAGGGACTATGGCTACACCTTC.

The gene calls are TRBV5-1 and TRBJ1-2; D gene ambiguous. The CDR3 has 14 amino acids. The germline V gene encodes CDR1 SGHRS and CDR2 YFSETQ. V dropped 0 bases and J dropped 0 bases, with 6 bases sitting between them. The CDR3 is CASSLGATNYGYTF. DNA of the CDR3: TGCGCCAGCAGCTTGGGAGCCACTAACTATGGCTACACCTTC.

This clone was recorded once. The chain recombines TRBV5-4 with TRBJ2-7; TRBD2 agrees at 10 bases. The CDR3 is made up of 15 amino acids. The V gene's germline CDR1 is SGHNT and CDR2 YYREEE (reference sequence). J lost 3 bases, V lost 4 bases, and 7 bases had no gene match. CDR3 in amino acids: CASSPGLAANYEQYF. The CDR3 DNA reads as TGTGCCAGCAGCCCCGGACTAGCGGCGAACTACGAGCAGTACTTC.

The chain couples TRBV5-4 to TRBJ2-3; 8 bases match TRBD1. CDR3 length equals 15 residues. Trimming cost V 3 bases and J 0 bases; bases outside gene matches: 3. The V gene's germline CDR1 is SGHNT and CDR2 YYREEE (reference sequence). The CDR3 coding sequence is TGTGCCAGCAGCTCCGACAGGGGTAGCACAGATACGCAGTATTTT. The encoded protein is CASSSDRGSTDTQYF.

The chain links TRBV2 to TRBJ2-3; TRBD1 might be the D (6 bases). Trimming removed 3 bases at V and 2 bases at J, with 12 bases between. CDR1 is SNHLY and CDR2 is FYNNEI in the germline V gene. There are 15 residues in the CDR3. The CDR3 here is CASSDGGGSTDTQYF. CDR3 bases: TGTGCCAGCAGTGATGGGGGCGGGTCCACAGATACGCAGTATTTT.

This chain connects TRBV7-9 to TRBJ1-1; 9 nucleotides line up with TRBD1. Germline V lookup: CDR1 SEHNR, CDR2 FQNEAQ (reference sequence). V lost 6 bases to trimming and J lost 1 base; unmatched junction nucleotides: 6. The CDR3 consists of 15 residues. This CDR3 reads CASSSGTGSNTEAFF. CDR3 bases: TGTGCCAGCAGTTCCGGGACAGGGTCGAACACTGAAGCTTTCTTT.

The chain is built from TRBV4-3 and TRBJ1-2; weak D call: TRBD1 (5 bases). CDR1 and CDR2 from the germline V gene are LGHNA and YSLEER. This CDR3 has 14 amino acids. V lost 0 bases and J lost 7, with 12 bases in between. CDR3 coding DNA: TGCGCCAGCAGCCAAGAACGCAGGGCCGGTGGCTACACCTTC. This sequence encodes CASSQERRAGGYTF.

The chain combines TRBV5-1 with TRBJ1-4; 7 nucleotides match TRBD1. Germline loops: CDR1 SGHRS, CDR2 YFSETQ. V was clipped by 5 bases and J by 8 bases; unmatched bases: 3. This CDR3 comprises 12 residues. CDR3 sequence: CASSYRGEKLFF. CDR3 DNA: TGCGCCAGCAGTTACAGGGGAGAAAAACTGTTTTTT.

The chain employs TRBV6-5 and TRBJ2-5; 7 positions agree with TRBD1. The CDR3 consists of 15 residues. Looked up from germline, CDR1 is MNHEY and CDR2 is SVGAGI. V shed 0 bases and J 5 bases; nucleotides not matched to a gene: 6. CDR3 DNA: TGTGCCAGCAGTTACTCGTTACAGGGGATGGAGACCCAGTACTTC. The encoded protein is CASSYSLQGMETQYF.

This clone was observed a handful of times. This chain uses TRBV6-5 with TRBJ1-5; D call uncertain. The CDR3 spans 16 residues. V dropped 4 bases and J dropped 7 bases, with 20 bases sitting between them. Germline loops: CDR1 MNHEY, CDR2 SVGAGI. CDR3 coding DNA: TGTGCCAGCAGTTTACGAGTAAGGAGCGCGAACCAGCCCCAGCATTTT. Translating gives CASSLRVRSANQPQHF.

The chain employs TRBV18 and TRBJ1-4; D perhaps matches TRBD1 (5 bases). CDR1 KGHSH and CDR2 LQKENI come from the germline V gene. V lost 1 base and J lost 1, with 7 bases in between. This CDR3 spans 15 amino acids. The CDR3: CASSPLGGTNEKLFF. DNA of the CDR3: TGTGCCAGCTCACCACTGGGGGGAACTAATGAAAAACTGTTTTTT. The full variable domain, in which reference TRBV18 and TRBJ1-4 provide the parts outside the CDR3, is NAGVMQNPRHLVRRRGQEARLRCSPMKGHSHVYWYRQLPEEGLKFMVYLQKENIIDESGMPKERFSAEFPKEGPSILRIQQVVRGDSAAYFCASSPLGGTNEKLFFGSGTQLSVL.

The J gene is TRBJ2-7, the V gene TRBV6-6; D gene unclear. The CDR3 contains 13 residues. The germline gives CDR1 MNHNY, CDR2 SVGAGI (reference sequence). V was trimmed by 4 bases and J by 2 bases, leaving 9 bases between them. CDR3 nucleotide sequence: TGTGCCAGCAGTTTCTATACTACCTACGAGCAGTACTTC. The encoded protein is CASSFYTTYEQYF.

The gene calls are TRBV25-1 and TRBJ2-5, with D maybe TRBD1 (6 bases). The CDR3 contains 14 residues. V lost 3 bases to trimming and J lost 2 bases, with 10 bases between them. CDR1 is MGHDK and CDR2 is SYGVNS in the germline V gene. CDR3 sequence (DNA): TGTGCCAGCAGTGACCTCAGGGGACAAGAGACCCAGTACTTC. It encodes CASSDLRGQETQYF.

The V call is TRBV5-6, the J call TRBJ2-1; 13 bases are shared with TRBD2. V shed 3 bases and J 4 bases; nucleotides not matched to a gene: 1. This CDR3 has 15 amino acids. CDR1 and CDR2 (germline): SGHDT, YYEEEE. CDR3 nucleotide sequence: TGTGCCAGCAGCTCGGGACTAGCGGGATACAATGAGCAGTTCTTC. Protein: CASSSGLAGYNEQFF.

The chain couples TRBV2 to TRBJ1-2; 7 bases are a match to TRBD1. Germline CDR1 reads SNHLY; CDR2 reads FYNNEI. V dropped 7 bases and J dropped 2; count of bases not matched to a gene: 7. This CDR3 is built from 14 residues. In DNA form, the CDR3 reads TGTGCCAGCATTCTACAGGGGTCCAACTATGGCTACACCTTC. Translating it yields CASILQGSNYGYTF.

V and J are TRBV7-6 and TRBJ2-5; D gene ambiguous. Germline values: CDR1 SGHVS, CDR2 FNYEAQ. The CDR3 is 15 residues long. Trimming pared 8 bases from V and 1 base from J, leaving 17 bases between. CDR3 DNA sequence: TGTGCCAGCGGCCCCCCCTACAGTATCCAAGAGACCCAGTACTTC. It yields the protein CASGPPYSIQETQYF.

This clone was seen once. J is TRBJ2-3 and V is TRBV4-2; TRBD2 matches 9 bases. This CDR3 is 19 amino acids long. Germline V gene data show CDR1 as LGHNA and CDR2 as YNFKEQ. V was pared by 0 bases and J by 5 bases, with 15 bases of the junction left unmatched. This CDR3 is CASSQDRVNSGREIDTQYF. In DNA, the CDR3 is TGTGCCAGCAGCCAAGATAGAGTGAATAGCGGGAGAGAGATAGATACGCAGTATTTT.

This chain uses TRBV6-6 with TRBJ1-2; D is unresolved. V was cut by 5 bases and J by 0 bases, with 13 bases left in between. The CDR3 runs to 15 residues. CDR1 and CDR2 from the germline V gene are MNHNY and SVGAGI (reference sequence). This chain's CDR3 is CASSPRREPNYGYTF. The CDR3 bases are TGTGCCAGCAGTCCCCGCCGAGAACCTAACTATGGCTACACCTTC.

The chain joins TRBV2 to TRBJ2-4; 8 bases fit TRBD1. V was clipped by 6 bases and J by 3 bases; unmatched bases: 7. The germline CDR1 and CDR2 sequences are SNHLY and FYNNEI. The CDR3 is 15 residues long. The CDR3 reads CASRAGGSGKNIQYF. For the CDR3, the DNA is TGTGCCAGCAGAGCAGGGGGCTCGGGCAAAAACATTCAGTACTTC.

This clone occurred once. The chain uses TRBV9 and TRBJ1-2; tentative D call: TRBD1 (5 bases). CDR1 and CDR2 from the germline V gene are SGDLS and YYNGEE. The CDR3 has 14 residues. The V end was cut by 0 bases, the J end by 4 bases, with 10 bases between. The CDR3 bases are TGTGCCAGCAGCGTAGATCCGACAGCCTATGGCTACACCTTC. Residues: CASSVDPTAYGYTF.

CDR3 bases: TGTGCCAGCAGTTTGGGAGGGACTACCGTAAGTAAGCAGTACTTC. This translates into CASSLGGTTVSKQYF. The rearrangement links TRBV28 to TRBJ2-7; TRBD2 matches at 7 bases. CDR1 is MDHEN, CDR2 SYDVKM, per germline. The V segment lost 3 bases and the J segment 8 bases; nucleotides outside the gene matches: 13. The CDR3 is made up of 15 amino acids.

The chain couples TRBV7-2 to TRBJ2-2, with D possibly TRBD2 on 5 matching bases. The CDR3 is 15 residues long. Germline V gene lookup returns CDR1 SGHTA and CDR2 FQGNSA. Trimming removed 3 bases from V and 6 bases from J, with 14 bases in between. CDR3 sequence (DNA): TGTGCCAGCAGCTTTAGGGAATTAGCGCCCGGGGAGCTGTTTTTT. Its protein is CASSFRELAPGELFF.

This rearrangement joins TRBV5-1 to TRBJ2-5; 8 bases fit TRBD1. The germline CDR1 and CDR2 sequences are SGHRS and YFSETQ. The V and J ends lost 0 bases and 5 bases, in that order; junction bases with no gene match: 6. The CDR3 sequence is 15 residues long. The CDR3 here is CASSLEGTGMETQYF. The CDR3 coding sequence is TGCGCCAGCAGCTTGGAAGGGACAGGTATGGAGACCCAGTACTTC.

In this sample, this clone turned up once. The chain couples TRBV19 to TRBJ2-7, with D perhaps matching TRBD2 (5 bases). The CDR3 is made up of 14 amino acids. Per germline, CDR1 LNHDA and CDR2 SQIVND (reference sequence). With 2 bases removed from V and 2 bases from J, the gap between germline ends came to 10 bases. The DNA of the CDR3 is TGTGCCAGTAGTATAAGCCGGGGTACCTACGAGCAGTACTTC. Translating it yields CASSISRGTYEQYF.